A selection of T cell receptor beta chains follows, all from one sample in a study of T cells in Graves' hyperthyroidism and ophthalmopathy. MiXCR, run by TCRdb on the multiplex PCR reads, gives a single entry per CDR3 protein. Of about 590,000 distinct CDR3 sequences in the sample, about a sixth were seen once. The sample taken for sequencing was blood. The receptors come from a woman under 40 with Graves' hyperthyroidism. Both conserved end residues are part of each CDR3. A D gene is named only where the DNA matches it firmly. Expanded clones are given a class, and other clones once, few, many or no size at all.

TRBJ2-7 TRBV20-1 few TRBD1 CSGTDRGKGEQYF TGCAGTGGAACGGACAGGGGCAAAGGGGAGCAGTACTTC
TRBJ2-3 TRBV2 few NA CASTAGSTDTQYF TGTGCCAGCACGGCCGGATCCACAGATACGCAGTATTTT
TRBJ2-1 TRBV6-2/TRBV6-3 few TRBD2 CASSAQTSGRAWVNEQFF TGTGCCAGCAGTGCACAGACTAGCGGGAGGGCGTGGGTGAATGAGCAGTTCTTC
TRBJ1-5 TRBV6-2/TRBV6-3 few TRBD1 CASSRTGGDQPQHF TGTGCCAGCAGTAGGACAGGGGGCGATCAGCCCCAGCATTTT
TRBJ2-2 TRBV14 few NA CASSQDRLNTGELFF TGTGCCAGCAGCCAAGACAGGTTGAACACCGGGGAGCTGTTTTTT
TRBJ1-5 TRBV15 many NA CATSWGHDQPQHF TGTGCCACCAGTTGGGGACACGATCAGCCCCAGCATTTT
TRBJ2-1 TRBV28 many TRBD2 CASSQSSGRQFF TGTGCCAGCAGTCAATCTAGCGGGAGGCAGTTCTTC
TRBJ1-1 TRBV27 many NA CASRGGSEAFF TGTGCCAGCAGAGGGGGGTCTGAAGCTTTCTTT
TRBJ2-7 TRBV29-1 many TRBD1 CSVLRSDRGSQEQYF TGCAGCGTTTTGCGGAGCGACAGGGGCTCACAGGAGCAGTACTTC
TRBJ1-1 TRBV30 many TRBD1 CAWSGDRGNTEAFF TGTGCCTGGAGTGGAGACAGGGGAAACACTGAAGCTTTCTTT
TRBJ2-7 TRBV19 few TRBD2 CASSPRGLAGAYEQYF TGTGCCAGTAGTCCCCGTGGACTAGCGGGGGCCTACGAGCAGTACTTC
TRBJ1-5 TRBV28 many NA CASSLLGLAVHQPQHF TGTGCCAGCAGTTTATTGGGATTAGCGGTTCATCAGCCCCAGCATTTT
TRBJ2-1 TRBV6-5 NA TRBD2 CASSYSGTSGSFNEQFF TGTGCCAGCAGTTACTCGGGGACTAGCGGGAGTTTCAATGAGCAGTTCTTC
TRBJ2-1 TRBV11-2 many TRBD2 CASSKTSVTNEQFF TGTGCCAGCAGCAAGACTAGCGTTACCAATGAGCAGTTCTTC
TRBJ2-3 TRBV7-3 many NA CASSAMSSTDTQYF TGTGCCAGCAGCGCTATGTCTAGCACAGATACGCAGTATTTT
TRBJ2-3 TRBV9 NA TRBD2 CASSVSGVTDTQYF TGTGCCAGCAGCGTAAGCGGGGTCACAGATACGCAGTATTTT
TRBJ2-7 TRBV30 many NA CAWREGRYEQYF TGTGCCTGGAGGGAGGGGCGTTACGAGCAGTACTTC
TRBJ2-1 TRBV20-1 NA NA CSAQARQAYNEQFF TGCAGTGCCCAGGCGAGACAGGCCTACAATGAGCAGTTCTTC
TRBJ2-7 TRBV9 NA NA CASSVEAGRTIYSYEQYF TGTGCCAGCAGCGTAGAGGCGGGACGGACCATCTACTCCTACGAGCAGTACTTC
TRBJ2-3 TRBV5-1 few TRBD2 CASSLTGGPQDTQYF TGCGCCAGCAGCTTGACGGGAGGGCCCCAAGATACGCAGTATTTT
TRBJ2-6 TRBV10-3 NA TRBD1 CAISGAGTGGVAGANVLTF TGTGCCATCAGTGGAGCCGGGACAGGGGGCGTTGCTGGGGCCAACGTCCTGACTTTC
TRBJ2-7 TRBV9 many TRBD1 CASSALPDRAEQYF TGTGCCAGCAGCGCCTTACCCGACAGGGCCGAGCAGTACTTC